This passage covers 9 T cell receptor beta chains from one sample sequenced in a study of cytomegalovirus exposure and HLA in healthy donors. Profiling relied on immunoSEQ multiplex PCR, and the TCRdb table lists in-frame clones only, not all of them. The table lists 220,000 or so clones, over 80% of them singletons, with about 14% in the top ten. What was sequenced was PBMCs. The source of these receptors is a woman in her twenties or thirties in good health and CMV-seropositive.

The chain employs TRBV14 and TRBJ1-2, with D possibly being TRBD1 (6 bases). Trimming took off 8 bases at V and 7 bases at J, with 14 bases between the two ends. The CDR3 has 12 residues. Germline V gene sequence: CDR1 SGHDN, CDR2 FVKESK. The CDR3 DNA sequence: TGTGCCAGCTCCTTGGGGGCCGGTGGCTACACCTTC. Its translation: CASSLGAGGYTF.

This clone occurred once. V usage is TRBV7-9 and J usage is TRBJ2-1, with TRBD2 as a possible D gene (5 bases). This CDR3 is built from 14 residues. Trimming took off 3 bases at V and 6 bases at J, with 12 bases between the two ends. Per germline, CDR1 SEHNR and CDR2 FQNEAQ (reference sequence). CDR3 residues: CASSFGVLGNEQFF. The CDR3 region has the DNA TGTGCCAGCAGCTTCGGGGTTTTGGGCAATGAGCAGTTCTTC.

In this sample, this clone turned up once. V gene TRBV30 combines with J gene TRBJ2-7; weak D call: TRBD1 (6 bases). Germline CDR1 reads GTSNPN; CDR2 reads SVGIG (reference sequence). There are 14 residues in the CDR3. The V gene lost 0 bases and the J gene lost 3 bases, with 12 bases spanning the gap. CDR3 sequence (DNA): TGTGCCTGGAGTGTACCAGGGGCCAGCTACGAGCAGTACTTC. It specifies CAWSVPGASYEQYF. Full variable domain (rest looked up from reference TRBV30 and TRBJ2-7): SQTIHQWPATLVQPVGSPLSLECTVEGTSNPNLYWYRQAAGRGLQLLFYSVGIGQISSEVPQNLSASRPQDRQFILSSKKLLLSDSGFYLCAWSVPGASYEQYFGPGTRLTVT.

In its sample, this clone was seen a few times. The gene calls are TRBV5-1 and TRBJ2-7; 8 bases fit TRBD1. CDR1 is SGHRS, CDR2 YFSETQ, per germline. CDR3 length: 13 residues. After removal of 4 bases from V and 7 bases from J, the junction contained 7 bases not matched to a gene. Here the CDR3 DNA reads TGCGCCAGCAGCCAGGGGACAGGACGGGAGCAGTACTTC. Protein: CASSQGTGREQYF.

In its sample, this clone was seen once. The chain combines TRBV6-6 with TRBJ2-7, with a possible D match to TRBD2 (5 bases). The CDR3 sequence is 14 residues long. The V and J ends lost 7 bases and 0 bases respectively, with 13 bases between them. Germline V gene sequence: CDR1 MNHNY, CDR2 SVGAGI (reference sequence). CDR3 loop: CASTISAHSYEQYF. CDR3 nucleotides: TGTGCCAGCACCATTAGCGCCCACTCCTACGAGCAGTACTTC.

This clone was detected once. This chain uses TRBV6-1 with TRBJ1-1; the D is unclear. CDR3 length: 12 residues. Germline assignment: CDR1 MNHNS and CDR2 SASEGT. The ends were cut back, 3 bases at V and 5 bases at J, with 7 bases in the middle. DNA for the CDR3: TGTGCCAGCAGTGAGCAGAGGACTGAAGCTTTCTTT. It codes for CASSEQRTEAFF.

DNA of the CDR3: TGTGCCAGCAGCGTAGACAGGGCGAACACTGAAGCTTTCTTT. Its translation is CASSVDRANTEAFF. This chain links TRBV9 with TRBJ1-1, with D perhaps matching TRBD1 (6 bases). The CDR3 has 14 residues. Germline V gene data show CDR1 as SGDLS and CDR2 as YYNGEE. Trimming cost V 0 bases and J 1 base, with 7 bases left between them.

This clone was picked up a small number of times. The chain carries TRBV5-1 and TRBJ1-4; D remains unclear. The CDR3 extends over 14 amino acids. Germline V gene data show CDR1 as SGHRS and CDR2 as YFSETQ. Trimming removed 4 bases at V and 8 bases at J, with 15 bases between. The CDR3 sequence is CASSPGTDEEKLFF. The CDR3, as DNA: TGCGCCAGCAGCCCCGGCACCGACGAGGAAAAACTGTTTTTT.

This rearrangement joins TRBV19 to TRBJ1-5, with D possibly TRBD1 on 5 matching bases. The CDR3 totals 14 residues. V gave up 7 bases and J gave up 0 bases, with 10 bases separating them. Germline-derived CDR1 and CDR2 are LNHDA and SQIVND (reference sequence). The CDR3 protein is CASMGTVSNQPQHF. In DNA form, the CDR3 reads TGTGCCAGTATGGGGACGGTTAGCAATCAGCCCCAGCATTTT.